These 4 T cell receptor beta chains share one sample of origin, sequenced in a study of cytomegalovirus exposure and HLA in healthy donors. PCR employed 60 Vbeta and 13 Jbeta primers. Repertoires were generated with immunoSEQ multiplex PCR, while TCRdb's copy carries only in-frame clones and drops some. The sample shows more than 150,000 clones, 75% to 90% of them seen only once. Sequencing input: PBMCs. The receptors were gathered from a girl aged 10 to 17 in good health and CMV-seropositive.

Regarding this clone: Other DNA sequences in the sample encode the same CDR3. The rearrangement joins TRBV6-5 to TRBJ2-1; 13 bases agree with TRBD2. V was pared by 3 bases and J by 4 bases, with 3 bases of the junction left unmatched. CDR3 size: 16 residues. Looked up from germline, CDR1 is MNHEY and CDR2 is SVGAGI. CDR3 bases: TGTGCCAGCAGTTATGGGACTAGCGGGGCTTACAATGAGCAGTTCTTC. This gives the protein CASSYGTSGAYNEQFF.

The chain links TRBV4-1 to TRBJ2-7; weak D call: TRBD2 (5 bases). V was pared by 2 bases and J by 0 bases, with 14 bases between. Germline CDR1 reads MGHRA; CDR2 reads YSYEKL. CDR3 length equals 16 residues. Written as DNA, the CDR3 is TGCGCCAGCAGCCAAATCGAGGGAGCCAGCTCCTACGAGCAGTACTTC. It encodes CASSQIEGASSYEQYF.

Here the CDR3 DNA reads TGTGCCAGCAGTTTTCGACAGGGGCCCGGGGAGCTGTTTTTT. This codes for CASSFRQGPGELFF. This chain links TRBV27 with TRBJ2-2, with TRBD1 identical over 8 bases. This CDR3 contains 14 residues. Germline V gene lookup returns CDR1 MNHEY and CDR2 SMNVEV (reference sequence). With 3 bases clipped from V and 6 bases from J, the junction kept 3 bases outside the gene matches.

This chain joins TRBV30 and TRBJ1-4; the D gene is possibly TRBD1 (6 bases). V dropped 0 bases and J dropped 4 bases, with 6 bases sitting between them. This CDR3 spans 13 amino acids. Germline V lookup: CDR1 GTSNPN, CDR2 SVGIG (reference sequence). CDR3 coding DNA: TGTGCCTGGAGTGTACAGGGTAATGAAAAACTGTTTTTT. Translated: CAWSVQGNEKLFF.